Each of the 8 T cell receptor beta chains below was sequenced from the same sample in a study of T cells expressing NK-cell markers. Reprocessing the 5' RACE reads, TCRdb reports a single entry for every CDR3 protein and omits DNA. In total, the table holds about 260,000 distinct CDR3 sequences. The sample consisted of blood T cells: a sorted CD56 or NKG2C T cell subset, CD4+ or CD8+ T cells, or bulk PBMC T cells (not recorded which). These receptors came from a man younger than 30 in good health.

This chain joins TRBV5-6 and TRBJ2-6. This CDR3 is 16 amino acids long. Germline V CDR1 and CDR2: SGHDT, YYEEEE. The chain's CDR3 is CASSWEIGVGANVLTF. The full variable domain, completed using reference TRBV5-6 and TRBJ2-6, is DAGVTQSPTHLIKTRGQQVTLRCSPKSGHDTVSWYQQALGQGPQFIFQYYEEEERQRGNFPDRFSGHQFPNYSSELNVNALLLGDSALYLCASSWEIGVGANVLTFGAGSRLTVL.

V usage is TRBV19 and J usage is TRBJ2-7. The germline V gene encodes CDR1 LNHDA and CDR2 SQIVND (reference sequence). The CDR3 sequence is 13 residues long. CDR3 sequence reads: CASSISTLYEQYF. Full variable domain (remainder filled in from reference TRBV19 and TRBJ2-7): DGGITQSPKYLFRKEGQNVTLSCEQNLNHDAMYWYRQDPGQGLRLIYYSQIVNDFQKGDIAEGYSVSREKKESFPLTVTSAQKNPTAFYLCASSISTLYEQYFGPGTRLTVT.

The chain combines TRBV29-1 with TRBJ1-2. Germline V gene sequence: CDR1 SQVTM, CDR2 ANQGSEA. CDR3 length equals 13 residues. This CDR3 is CSVYGQLNYGYTF. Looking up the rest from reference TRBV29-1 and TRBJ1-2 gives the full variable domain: SAVISQKPSRDICQRGTSLTIQCQVDSQVTMMFWYRQQPGQSLTLIATANQGSEATYESGFVIDKFPISRPNLTFSTLTVSNMSPEDSSIYLCSVYGQLNYGYTFGSGTRLTVV.

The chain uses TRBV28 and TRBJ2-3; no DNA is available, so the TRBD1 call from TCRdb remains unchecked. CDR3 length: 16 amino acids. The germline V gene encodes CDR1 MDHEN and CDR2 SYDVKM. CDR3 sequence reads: CASGSPVFKSTDTQYF.

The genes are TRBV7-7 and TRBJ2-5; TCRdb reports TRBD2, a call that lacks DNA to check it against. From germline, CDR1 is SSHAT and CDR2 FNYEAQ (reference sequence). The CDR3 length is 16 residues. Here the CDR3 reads CASSLALGSGRETQYF.

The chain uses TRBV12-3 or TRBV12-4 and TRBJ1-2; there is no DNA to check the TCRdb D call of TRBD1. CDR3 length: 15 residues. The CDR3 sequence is CASSPFSRGAEGYTF.

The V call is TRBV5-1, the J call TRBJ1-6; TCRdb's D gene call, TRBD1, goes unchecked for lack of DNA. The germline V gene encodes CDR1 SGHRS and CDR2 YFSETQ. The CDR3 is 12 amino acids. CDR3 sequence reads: CASSTQGSPLHF.

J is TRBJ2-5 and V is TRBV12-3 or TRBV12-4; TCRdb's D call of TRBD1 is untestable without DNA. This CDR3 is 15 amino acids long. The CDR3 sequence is CASSTRLDIQETQYF.